These T cell receptor beta chains were read from a single sample in a study of neurological immune-mediated disorders. TCRdb used MiXCR to reprocess the 5' RACE reads, holding one entry per CDR3 protein. The sample has around 62,000 distinct CDR3 sequences, around 4% seen once. The sequenced sample consisted of PBMCs. These receptors were obtained from a man aged 45 to 65 with multiple sclerosis. Each CDR3 is given with its conserved first and last residue. Fields, in order: CDR3 DNA, CDR3 protein, clone size, J gene, D gene, V gene. A D gene is named only where the DNA matches it firmly. Size tells how often a clone was seen (once, few, many) or the class of an expanded clone, and some rows leave it out.

TGTGCCATCACAAGCGGACAGGGGGGCAATGAGCAGTTCTTC CAITSGQGGNEQFF many TRBJ2-1 TRBD1 TRBV10-3
TGTGCCAGCAGTCCCGCCGGAGGGGTGTATCTAAATTCACCCCTCAACTTT CASSPAGGVYLNSPLNF - TRBJ1-6 - TRBV6-6
TGCGCCAGCAGCCCCTGGGACAAGAACACCGGGGAGCTGTTTTTT CASSPWDKNTGELFF many TRBJ2-2 - TRBV5-1
TGTGCCAGCAGTCACTATAGCAATCAGCCCCAGCATTTT CASSHYSNQPQHF many TRBJ1-5 - TRBV27
TGTGCCAGCAGCGTAGGAGGGGCAGGGTTAGATACGCAGTATTTT CASSVGGAGLDTQYF many TRBJ2-3 - TRBV9
TGCAGTGCTAGAGACCCCGCCAGGGGTACTGAAGCTTTCTTT CSARDPARGTEAFF many TRBJ1-1 - TRBV20-1
TGTGCCAGCAGCTTAGTTTCTAGCGGGGAACAAGAGACCCAGTACTTC CASSLVSSGEQETQYF - TRBJ2-5 TRBD2 TRBV7-9
TGTGCCAGCAGCCACAAGGGGAATACCTTCAATGAGCAGTTCTTC CASSHKGNTFNEQFF many TRBJ2-1 - TRBV7-2
TGTGCCAGCGGGAGAGGGGCAGGGGGCGTGAACACTGAAGCTTTCTTT CASGRGAGGVNTEAFF few TRBJ1-1 TRBD1 TRBV27
TGCAGCGTTTTTGTAGGGGGCCGTAAAAACATTCAGTACTTC CSVFVGGRKNIQYF many TRBJ2-4 TRBD1 TRBV29-1
TGCAGTGCTAGAGGACAGCCGCCAACTAATGAAAAACTGTTTTTT CSARGQPPTNEKLFF many TRBJ1-4 - TRBV20-1
TGCAGTGCTAGAGATAACAGGGGTTACAATCAGCCCCAGCATTTT CSARDNRGYNQPQHF medium-sized TRBJ1-5 TRBD1 TRBV20-1
TGTGCCAGCAGCTTAGTGTCCAGCGGGAGGTACGCTGAAGCTTTCTTT CASSLVSSGRYAEAFF many TRBJ1-1 - TRBV7-8
TGTGCCAGCAGTTACTCGATATCAGGACGAGAGACCCAGTACTTC CASSYSISGRETQYF many TRBJ2-5 - TRBV6-5
TGCGCCAGCAGGAGGGGGGACAGGAGCACAGATACGCAGTATTTT CASRRGDRSTDTQYF many TRBJ2-3 TRBD1 TRBV5-1
TGTGCCAGCAGCCAATTGGCGCGACAGAACACTGAAGCTTTCTTT CASSQLARQNTEAFF many TRBJ1-1 - TRBV16
TGCGCCAGCAGTGTCAGTAACACCGGGGAGCTGTTTTTT CASSVSNTGELFF many TRBJ2-2 - TRBV5-1
TGCAGTGCTACCATAGGGGGGAGTGTGACTGAAGCTTTCTTT CSATIGGSVTEAFF - TRBJ1-1 - TRBV20-1
TGCAGTGCTAGAGTTCTGGGGGGTCCAGGGGGACCCCAGGAGACCCAGTACTTC CSARVLGGPGGPQETQYF many TRBJ2-5 - TRBV20-1
TGCGCCAGCAGCCCGGGGGGAATAGGTGGCTACACCTTC CASSPGGIGGYTF many TRBJ1-2 - TRBV4-1
TGCGCCAGCAGCCAAGACAGGATCCCCCTTTACAATGAGCAGTTCTTC CASSQDRIPLYNEQFF many TRBJ2-1 - TRBV4-1
TGCAGTGCTCGGGACAACCGTTACAATCAGCCCCAGCATTTT CSARDNRYNQPQHF many TRBJ1-5 - TRBV20-1
TGTGCCAGCAGGACCCGGGACGCCATCGGGACCCAGTACTTC CASRTRDAIGTQYF many TRBJ2-5 - TRBV6-1
TGTGCCAGCAAAATATACGAGGGGAATTCACCCCTCCACTTT CASKIYEGNSPLHF many TRBJ1-6 - TRBV6-2/TRBV6-3
TGTGCCAGCAGCTTGGTCCTGCCCGGGGTCTTC CASSLVLPGVF many TRBJ2-1 - TRBV5-5
TGCGCCAGCAGCGCAGGACTAGTTCCCGGGGAGCTGTTTTTT CASSAGLVPGELFF many TRBJ2-2 TRBD2 TRBV5-1
TGTGCCAGCAGCGAAACAAAGGCGGCCCAGTACTTC CASSETKAAQYF - TRBJ2-5 - TRBV12-3/TRBV12-4
TGCGCCAGCAGTGATCGGCAGGGTGGGGAGGAGCTGTTTTTT CASSDRQGGEELFF - TRBJ2-2 - TRBV10-1
TGCGCCAGCAGCCCGACAGGTTCTTCTTTGGCTTTCTTT CASSPTGSSLAFF - TRBJ1-1 - TRBV4-1
TGTGCCAGCTCACCAGGTTTGGGAGAGCCCCAGCATTTT CASSPGLGEPQHF many TRBJ1-5 - TRBV18
TGCGCCAGCAGAGACCTTAGGGGAGCCCAAGAGACCCAGTACTTC CASRDLRGAQETQYF many TRBJ2-5 - TRBV4-1
TGTGCCAGCAGCTCCAGACAGAGACCCACTGAAGCTTTCTTT CASSSRQRPTEAFF - TRBJ1-1 - TRBV7-9
TGCAGTGCTAGAGATTTCGGGGTAGGGGCGCTGGGGACCCAGTACTTC CSARDFGVGALGTQYF many TRBJ2-5 - TRBV20-1
TGCAGTGCTAGAGTGGAGCAGGGGGCGCCTAATTCACCCCTCCACTTT CSARVEQGAPNSPLHF many TRBJ1-6 TRBD1 TRBV20-1
TGTGCCAGCAGCTTAGACCGGGCCCTAAACCCCTACAATGAGCAGTTCTTC CASSLDRALNPYNEQFF many TRBJ2-1 - TRBV7-8
TGTGCCAGCAGTTTTAGGCAGGGGGCCAGCAATCAGCCCCAGCATTTT CASSFRQGASNQPQHF many TRBJ1-5 TRBD1 TRBV12-3/TRBV12-4
TGCGCCAGCAGTGGTAGGGAGCTGTTTTTT CASSGRELFF many TRBJ2-2 - TRBV5-1
TGTGCCAGCAGCTTGGATGGCGGGGGGGCTGTAGATACGCAGTATTTT CASSLDGGGAVDTQYF many TRBJ2-3 TRBD2 TRBV7-2
TGCAGTGCTAGAGATCAGACTAGCGGGACCACAGATACGCAGTATTTT CSARDQTSGTTDTQYF many TRBJ2-3 TRBD2 TRBV20-1
TGCAGTGCTCCCCAGTGGGGCGGGGGGGGATACTACAATGAGCAGTTCTTC CSAPQWGGGGYYNEQFF many TRBJ2-1 TRBD2 TRBV20-1
TGTGCCACCAGCAGAGCCGCAGGGGGCCAAGAGACCCAGTACTTC CATSRAAGGQETQYF many TRBJ2-5 TRBD1 TRBV15
TGCAGTGCTAGGGACATAAATGAAAAACTGTTTTTT CSARDINEKLFF many TRBJ1-4 - TRBV20-1
TGTGCCAGCAGTTATCAGGACAGGCTAAACACTGAAGCTTTCTTT CASSYQDRLNTEAFF - TRBJ1-1 TRBD1 TRBV12-3/TRBV12-4
TGCGCCAGCAGCCCCTCCGCTTCCGCTGGAAACACCATATATTTT CASSPSASAGNTIYF many TRBJ1-3 - TRBV5-1
TGTGCCAGCAGCAACCGACAGAAACAGCCCCAGCATTTT CASSNRQKQPQHF many TRBJ1-5 - TRBV12-3/TRBV12-4
TGTGCCAGCAGTAAAGGACAGGGGCACCAGCCCCAGCATTTT CASSKGQGHQPQHF many TRBJ1-5 TRBD1 TRBV12-3/TRBV12-4
TGCGCCAGCAGCCCCCAACCTAACACTGAAGCTTTCTTT CASSPQPNTEAFF many TRBJ1-1 - TRBV4-1
TGTGCCAGCAGCTCCCAGGTTTTGCAAGCTTTCTTT CASSSQVLQAFF many TRBJ1-1 - TRBV7-9
TGTGCCAGCTCACCACTAGACTCCGGGGGAGACTATGGCTACACCTTC CASSPLDSGGDYGYTF - TRBJ1-2 - TRBV18
TGTGCCAGCAGTTACCGGGCAGTCTATGGCTACACCTTC CASSYRAVYGYTF many TRBJ1-2 - TRBV6-2/TRBV6-3
TGTGCCAGCAGCCCCGGGACAGCCTACGAGCAGTACTTC CASSPGTAYEQYF many TRBJ2-7 TRBD1 TRBV11-2
TGTGCCAGCAGCTTATGGGGGGGCGGCTACACCTTC CASSLWGGGYTF many TRBJ1-2 - TRBV11-2
TGTGCCAGCAGTTTCGTAGGGGACAAGGTTTTGTACGAGCAGTACTTC CASSFVGDKVLYEQYF many TRBJ2-7 - TRBV27
TGCAGCGTTGTGGAGGGACTGTTGAACATTCAGTACTTC CSVVEGLLNIQYF many TRBJ2-4 - TRBV29-1
TGCAGTGCTAGAGAAGGGGACACCGTCTGGCGCAATCAGCCCCAGCATTTT CSAREGDTVWRNQPQHF - TRBJ1-5 - TRBV20-1
TGCGCCAGCAGCGGACGGACAGGGGGCTTTGAAAAACTGTTTTTT CASSGRTGGFEKLFF many TRBJ1-4 TRBD1 TRBV5-1
TGTGCCATCAGTGCCCGGGACAGGGGCCCTTCCTATGGCTACACCTTC CAISARDRGPSYGYTF - TRBJ1-2 TRBD1 TRBV10-3
TGTGCCAGCAGTTTCCTTGGACAGGACTACGAGCAGTACTTC CASSFLGQDYEQYF many TRBJ2-7 TRBD1 TRBV12-3/TRBV12-4